Listed here are 17 T cell receptor beta chains from one sample, sequenced in a study of T cell changes during pregnancy in multiple sclerosis. Generated by immunoSEQ multiplex PCR, the TCRdb table keeps only in-frame clones and is missing some. This sample carries tens of thousands of clones, about 90% of them seen once, and the ten largest clones take approximately 0.21%. The sample was CD4+ T cells from peripheral blood mononuclear cells, taken in the second trimester of pregnancy. These receptors came from a female donor with multiple sclerosis, enrolled in a pregnancy study.

CDR3 coding DNA: TGTGCCAGTAGTGCCAACCGGGACAGGGAAGGCTACACCTTC. Its translation is CASSANRDREGYTF. The chain joins TRBV19 to TRBJ1-2; TRBD1 agrees at 9 bases. CDR3 length equals 14 residues. The ends lost 5 bases at V and 8 bases at J; junction bases unmatched: 9. CDR1 and CDR2 (germline): LNHDA, SQIVND (reference sequence).

The chain carries TRBV5-5 and TRBJ2-7, with D unresolved. The V end lost 0 bases, the J end lost 2 bases, and 9 bases lay between the germline ends. The CDR3 is 14 amino acids. Germline V CDR1 and CDR2: SGHKS, YYEKEE (reference sequence). The CDR3 loop reads CASSLAGRTYEQYF. Here the CDR3 DNA reads TGTGCCAGCAGCTTGGCGGGTAGGACCTACGAGCAGTACTTC. The variable domain in full, completed from reference TRBV5-5 and TRBJ2-7, reads DAGVTQSPTHLIKTRGQQVTLRCSPISGHKSVSWYQQVLGQGPQFIFQYYEKEERGRGNFPDRFSARQFPNYSSELNVNALLLGDSALYLCASSLAGRTYEQYFGPGTRLTVT.

The chain carries TRBV29-1 and TRBJ1-4; maybe TRBD1 (6 bases). CDR3 length: 14 residues. Germline CDR1 SQVTM, CDR2 ANQGSEA. Between the trimmed V and J ends, which lost 4 bases and 6 bases, there was a span of 15 bases. CDR3 sequence: CSVARGAGDEKLFF. The CDR3 region has the DNA TGCAGCGTTGCGCGGGGGGCGGGGGATGAAAAACTGTTTTTT.

The CDR3 spells CAWSHMRVGNTIYF. DNA for the CDR3: TGTGCCTGGAGTCATATGAGGGTCGGAAACACCATATATTTT. The chain is built from TRBV30 and TRBJ1-3; D ambiguous. Germline CDR1 and CDR2: GTSNPN and SVGIG (reference sequence). Trimming pared 2 bases from V and 4 bases from J, leaving 12 bases between. The CDR3 runs to 14 residues.

This clone was counted once. The rearrangement links TRBV6-1 to TRBJ1-3; D possibly corresponds to TRBD1 (6 bases). The V end was cut by 1 base, the J end by 0 bases, with 7 bases between. CDR3 length: 15 amino acids. Germline CDR1 is MNHNS and CDR2 is SASEGT. The CDR3 DNA reads as TGTGCCAGCAGTGAAGGGACAGCCTCTGGAAACACCATATATTTT. It is translated as CASSEGTASGNTIYF.

This clone was observed a single time. The V gene is TRBV18, the J gene TRBJ2-7; maybe TRBD1 (6 bases). The germline V gene encodes CDR1 KGHSH and CDR2 LQKENI. V lost 5 bases, J lost 3 bases, and 11 bases lay in between. This CDR3 contains 13 residues. CDR3 DNA sequence: TGTGCCAGCTCATCGGGACAAAGCTACGAGCAGTACTTC. It codes for CASSSGQSYEQYF.

The chain combines TRBV27 with TRBJ1-5, with 8 positions matching TRBD1. The CDR3 totals 12 residues. Germline CDR1 and CDR2: MNHEY and SMNVEV (reference sequence). Trimming cost V 7 bases and J 5 bases; bases outside gene matches: 1. CDR3 protein: CASKTGDQPQHF. Written as DNA, the CDR3 is TGTGCCAGCAAGACAGGGGATCAGCCCCAGCATTTT.

The genes are TRBV13 and TRBJ2-5, with 7 bases fitting TRBD1. The CDR3 covers 16 residues. V lost 4 bases, J lost 3 bases, and 11 bases stayed unmatched. The germline gives CDR1 PRHDT, CDR2 FYEKMQ (reference sequence). In DNA form, the CDR3 reads TGTGCCAGCAGCTCCTATAGGGACAGCGTGAAAGAGACCCAGTACTTC. Translated, it gives CASSSYRDSVKETQYF.

The gene calls are TRBV9 and TRBJ2-2; possible D gene TRBD1, 7 bases. V lost 4 bases, J lost 4 bases, and 17 bases lay in between. CDR3 length: 16 amino acids. Per germline, CDR1 SGDLS and CDR2 YYNGEE. For the CDR3, the DNA is TGTGCCAGCAGCCCTCATGCGGGACAGATCACCGGGGAGCTGTTTTTT. Translation gives CASSPHAGQITGELFF.

V usage is TRBV28 and J usage is TRBJ1-2, with a weak D call TRBD1 (6 bases). This CDR3 is built from 13 residues. Trimming took 4 bases from V and 4 from J, leaving 10 bases between them. Germline assignment: CDR1 MDHEN and CDR2 SYDVKM. The CDR3 nucleotides read TGTGCCAGCAGTTCGAGGGACACCTATGGCTACACCTTC. The encoded protein is CASSSRDTYGYTF.

The CDR3 coding sequence is TGTGCCAGCAGTGAATATCCTAGCGGGACCTACGAGCAGTACTTC. Its translation: CASSEYPSGTYEQYF. The chain links TRBV6-1 to TRBJ2-7; TRBD2 matches 9 bases. Looked up from germline, CDR1 is MNHNS and CDR2 is SASEGT. V lost 2 bases and J lost 2; bases outside the gene matches: 4. The CDR3 length is 15 residues.

The chain has TRBV4-2 and TRBJ2-7; no firm D call. V shed 1 base and J shed 9 bases, with 19 bases lying between them. CDR1 and CDR2 (germline): LGHNA, YNFKEQ. This CDR3 is 15 amino acids long. As DNA, the CDR3 is TGTGCCAGCAGCCAAGCCGAGACTGGGTGGATTGGGCAGTACTTC. Its protein is CASSQAETGWIGQYF.

This clone was detected once. This chain joins TRBV7-2 and TRBJ2-3, with TRBD2 as a possible D gene (6 bases). V shed 1 base and J shed 6 bases, with 14 bases lying between them. CDR3 size: 15 residues. CDR1 is SGHTA, CDR2 FQGNSA, per germline. CDR3 loop: CASSLGAGGGDTQYF. The CDR3 DNA sequence: TGTGCCAGCAGCTTAGGAGCGGGTGGGGGGGATACGCAGTATTTT.

A single count supports this clone. The rearrangement links TRBV29-1 to TRBJ2-2, with 7 bases that match TRBD1. The junction had 6 bases not matched to a gene; V was cut back by 5 bases and J by 0 bases. Germline V gene sequence: CDR1 SQVTM, CDR2 ANQGSEA. The CDR3 totals 15 residues. As DNA, the CDR3 is TGCAGCGTTTACAGGGGTGCGGCGAACACCGGGGAGCTGTTTTTT. This sequence encodes CSVYRGAANTGELFF.

J is TRBJ1-1 and V is TRBV18; 11 bases fit TRBD1. The V gene's germline CDR1 is KGHSH and CDR2 LQKENI. Germline trimming cut 4 bases from V and 5 bases from J; bases unmatched to any gene: 9. CDR3 size: 16 residues. In DNA, the CDR3 is TGTGCCAGCTCACAGGGACAGGGGGTTCTAAGAACTGAAGCTTTCTTT. Translation: CASSQGQGVLRTEAFF.

The V call is TRBV7-2, the J call TRBJ1-2; D gene ambiguous. Trimming took 1 base from V and 4 from J, leaving 13 bases between them. Per germline, CDR1 SGHTA and CDR2 FQGNSA. This CDR3 has 15 residues. For the CDR3, the DNA is TGTGCCAGCAGCTTAGTCGAAGACTTTGGCTATGGCTACACCTTC. It is translated as CASSLVEDFGYGYTF.

V and J are TRBV30 and TRBJ1-4; no definite D call. V lost 4 bases to trimming and J lost 11 bases, with 14 bases between them. Germline CDR1 GTSNPN, CDR2 SVGIG (reference sequence). The CDR3 is 12 residues long. CDR3 loop: CAWKSSRWKLFF. The CDR3 DNA reads TGTGCCTGGAAGTCCAGCAGGTGGAAACTGTTTTTT.